There are a few counts of the clone carrying this T cell receptor beta chain. The antigen remains undetermined. The CDR3 consists of 15 residues. V lost 3 bases and J 8 bases, leaving 16 bases between the germline ends. CDR1 is MDHEN and CDR2 is SYDVKM in the germline V gene. It was with 60 Vbeta and 13 Jbeta primers that the PCR ran. TCRdb keeps only in-frame clones here, not all; method: immunoSEQ multiplex PCR. The profile covers under 150,000 clones, with just under 80% appearing a single time and approximately 1.7% taken by the ten largest. The data are from a study of cytomegalovirus exposure and HLA in healthy donors. Broader study findings: TCR beta V- and J-gene trimming was later associated with a missense DCLRE1C variant.

The V and J genes are TRBV28 and TRBJ1-4; D perhaps matches TRBD1 (5 bases). The clonotype originates from a middle-aged woman in good health and CMV-seronegative. Sequences were obtained from PBMCs. CDR3 in amino acids: CASSFAQGFGEKLFF. As DNA, the CDR3 is TGTGCCAGCAGTTTTGCTCAGGGATTCGGAGAAAAACTGTTTTTT.